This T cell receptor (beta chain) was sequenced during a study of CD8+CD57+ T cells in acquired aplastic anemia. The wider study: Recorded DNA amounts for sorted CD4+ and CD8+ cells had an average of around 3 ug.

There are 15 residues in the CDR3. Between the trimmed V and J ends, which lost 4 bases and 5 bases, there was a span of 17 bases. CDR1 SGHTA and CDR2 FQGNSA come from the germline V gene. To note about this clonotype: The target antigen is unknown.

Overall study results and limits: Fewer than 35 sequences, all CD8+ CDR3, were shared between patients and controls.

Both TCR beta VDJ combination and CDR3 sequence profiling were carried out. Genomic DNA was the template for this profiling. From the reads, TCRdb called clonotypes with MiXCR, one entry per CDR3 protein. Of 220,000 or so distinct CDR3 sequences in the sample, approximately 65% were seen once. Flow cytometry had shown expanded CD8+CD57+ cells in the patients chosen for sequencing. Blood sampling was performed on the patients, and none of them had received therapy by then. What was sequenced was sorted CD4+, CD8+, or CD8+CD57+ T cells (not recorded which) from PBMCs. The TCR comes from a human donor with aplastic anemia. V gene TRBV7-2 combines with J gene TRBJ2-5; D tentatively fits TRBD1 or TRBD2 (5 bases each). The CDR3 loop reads CASSSGTSLGETQYF. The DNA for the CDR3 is TGTGCCAGCAGCTCCGGGACGTCCCTGGGGGAGACCCAGTACTTC.